This T cell receptor (beta chain) derives from a study of blood T cell repertoires in COVID-19. Data came from immunoSEQ multiplex PCR; TCRdb stores just in-frame clones and leaves some out. In the table there are about 44,000 clones, under 90% of which are singletons. The CDR3 contains 15 residues. The V end was cut by 1 base, the J end by 7 bases, with 17 bases between. Looked up from germline, CDR1 is SGHDT and CDR2 is YYEEEE. The source of this sequence is a human donor in a cohort sampled during active COVID-19. The sample taken for sequencing was peripheral blood. The chain carries TRBV5-6 and TRBJ1-2; D ambiguous. The DNA of the CDR3 is TGTGCCAGCAGCTTGTTTCCCCCAGCAGGCGCTGGCTACACCTTC. It codes for CASSLFPPAGAGYTF.